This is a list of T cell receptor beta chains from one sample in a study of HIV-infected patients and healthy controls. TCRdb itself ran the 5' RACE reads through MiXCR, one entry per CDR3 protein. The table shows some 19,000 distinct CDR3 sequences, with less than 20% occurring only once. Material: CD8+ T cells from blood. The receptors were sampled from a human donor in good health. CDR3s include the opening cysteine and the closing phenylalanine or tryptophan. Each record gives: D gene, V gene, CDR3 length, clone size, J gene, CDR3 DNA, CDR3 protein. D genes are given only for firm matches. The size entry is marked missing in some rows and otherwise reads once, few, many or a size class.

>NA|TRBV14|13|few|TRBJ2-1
TGTGCCAGCAGCCCGAACAGGGCCGGTGAGCAGTTCTTC
CASSPNRAGEQFF
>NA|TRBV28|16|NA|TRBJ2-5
TGTGCCAGCAGTTCGTCCCTGACGATACCCCAAGAGACCCAGTACTTC
CASSSSLTIPQETQYF
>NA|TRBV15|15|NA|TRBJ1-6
TGTGCCACCAGCACCCGCGGGGGGGCTAGGTCACCCCTCCACTTT
CATSTRGGARSPLHF
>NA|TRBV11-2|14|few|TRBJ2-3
TGTGCCAGCAGCTTACTATCGGTTTCAGATACGCAGTATTTT
CASSLLSVSDTQYF
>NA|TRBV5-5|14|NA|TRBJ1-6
TGTGCCAGCAGCCGCGACGTGGATAATTCACCCCTCCACTTT
CASSRDVDNSPLHF
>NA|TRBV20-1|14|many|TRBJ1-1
TGCAGTGCTAGAGATCAGGAGGGTTTCACTGAAGCTTTCTTT
CSARDQEGFTEAFF
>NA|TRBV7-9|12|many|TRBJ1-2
TGTGCCAGCAGCTTCTCTGCTTTTGGCTACACCTTC
CASSFSAFGYTF
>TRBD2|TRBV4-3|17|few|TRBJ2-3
TGCGCCAGCAGCCCCGGGACTAGCGGGGGGGCGACAGATACGCAGTATTTT
CASSPGTSGGATDTQYF
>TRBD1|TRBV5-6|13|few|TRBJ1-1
TGTGCCAGCAGTTATGGACAGGGGTTCGGGGCTTTCTTT
CASSYGQGFGAFF
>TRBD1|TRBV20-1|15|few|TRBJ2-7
TGCAGTGCAAAACCCGACAGGGAAGTTATCTACGAGCAGTACTTC
CSAKPDREVIYEQYF
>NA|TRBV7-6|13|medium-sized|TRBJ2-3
TGTGCCAGCAGCTCCCTAGGCGTAGATACGCAGTATTTT
CASSSLGVDTQYF
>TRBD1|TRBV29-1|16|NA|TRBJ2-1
TGCAGCGTTGAGACAAACTTAGGGACAGGGAGCGATGAGCAGTTCTTC
CSVETNLGTGSDEQFF
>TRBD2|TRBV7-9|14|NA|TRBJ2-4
TGTGCCAGCAGCCCGACTAGCGGGGAAAACATTCAGTACTTC
CASSPTSGENIQYF
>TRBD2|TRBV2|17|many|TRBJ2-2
TGTGCCAGTCTACTAGCGGCTGAATCTACGAACACCGGGGAGCTGTTTTTT
CASLLAAESTNTGELFF
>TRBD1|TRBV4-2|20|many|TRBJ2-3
TGTGCCAGCAGCCAACACCTTCAGGGGGCGCAGACGGGCAGCACAGATACGCAGTATTTT
CASSQHLQGAQTGSTDTQYF
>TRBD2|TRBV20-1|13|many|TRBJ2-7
TGCAGTGCTAGGACTAGCGGGATCTACGAGCAGTACTTC
CSARTSGIYEQYF
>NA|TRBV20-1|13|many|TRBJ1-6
TGCAGTGCTAACGGCCTTGAGGCTTCACCCCTCCACTTT
CSANGLEASPLHF
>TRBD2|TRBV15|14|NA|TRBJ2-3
TGTGCCACCAGCAAGCGGGGGAACACAGATACGCAGTATTTT
CATSKRGNTDTQYF
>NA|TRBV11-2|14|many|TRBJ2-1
TGTGCCAGCAGCCCCCGTACGGGACTCTATGAGCAGTTCTTC
CASSPRTGLYEQFF
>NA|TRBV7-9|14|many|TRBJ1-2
TGTGCCAGCAGCTTAGGGAATCAGAACTATGGCTACACCTTC
CASSLGNQNYGYTF
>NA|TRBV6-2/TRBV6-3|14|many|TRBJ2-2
TGTGCCAGCAGTTACGACGGGTACACCGGGGAGCTGTTTTTT
CASSYDGYTGELFF
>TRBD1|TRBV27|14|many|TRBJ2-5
TGTGCCAGCAGCCCGGGACAGTACCAAGAGACCCAGTACTTC
CASSPGQYQETQYF
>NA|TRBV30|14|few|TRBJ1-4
TGTGCCTGGAATTCCGGGACCGCCAACGAAAAACTGTTTTTT
CAWNSGTANEKLFF
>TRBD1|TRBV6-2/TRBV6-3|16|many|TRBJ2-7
TGTGCCAGCAGCACAACCGGGACAGCTGCCTCTAGCGAGCAGTACTTC
CASSTTGTAASSEQYF
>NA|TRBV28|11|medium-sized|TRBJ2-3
TGTGCCAGCGAGGGTACAGATACGCAGTATTTT
CASEGTDTQYF
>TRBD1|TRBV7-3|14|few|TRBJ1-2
TGTGCCAGCAGCCTAGGGGGCAGGAACTATGGCTACACCTTC
CASSLGGRNYGYTF
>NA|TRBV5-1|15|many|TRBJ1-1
TGCGCCAGCAGCTGGGATGCCGCCGGGACCACTGAAGCTTTCTTT
CASSWDAAGTTEAFF
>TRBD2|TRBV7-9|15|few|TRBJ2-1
TGTGCCAGCAGGGTCCGGGGGGGGTCCTACAATGAGCAGTTCTTC
CASRVRGGSYNEQFF
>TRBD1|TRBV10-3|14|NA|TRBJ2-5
TGTGCCATCGGGTCGGGACAGGGAGGCGAGACCCAGTACTTC
CAIGSGQGGETQYF
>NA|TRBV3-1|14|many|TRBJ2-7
TGTGCCAGCAGCCCGTTGGGAACTCGGGGCGAGCAGTACTTC
CASSPLGTRGEQYF
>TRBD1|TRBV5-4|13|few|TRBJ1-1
TGTGCCAGCGAGACCGGGACAGGGCATGAAGCTTTCTTT
CASETGTGHEAFF
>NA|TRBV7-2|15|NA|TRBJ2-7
TGTGCCAGCAGCTTAGGCTCTTATTCGACCTACGAGCAGTACTTC
CASSLGSYSTYEQYF
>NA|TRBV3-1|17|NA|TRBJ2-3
TGTGCCAGCAGCCAAGGGTTTGGGGGGGCTATCACAGATACGCAGTATTTT
CASSQGFGGAITDTQYF
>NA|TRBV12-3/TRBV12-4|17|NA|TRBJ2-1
TGTGCCAGCAGTTTAGACTCAGGGAAAAGCTCCTACAATGAGCAGTTCTTC
CASSLDSGKSSYNEQFF
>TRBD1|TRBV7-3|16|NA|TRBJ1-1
TGTGCCAGCAGCCCAGGACAGGGGGCGGTAGACACTGAAGCTTTCTTT
CASSPGQGAVDTEAFF
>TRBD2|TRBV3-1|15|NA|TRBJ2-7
TGTGCCAGCAGCCAAGTGGGACTAGCGGTCTACGAGCAGTACTTC
CASSQVGLAVYEQYF
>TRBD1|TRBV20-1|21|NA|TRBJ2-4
TGCAGTGCCGATAAAGTTATAGGGGACAGGGGGGATAAGAAAGCCAAAAACATTCAGTACTTC
CSADKVIGDRGDKKAKNIQYF
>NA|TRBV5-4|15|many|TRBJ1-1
TGTGCCAGCAGCTGGGGGGGCAGGGGAGGCACTGAAGCTTTCTTT
CASSWGGRGGTEAFF
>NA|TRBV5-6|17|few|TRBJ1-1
TGTGCCAGCAGCTTATCCAGCATGAGGTCTCTCCTCAGTGAAGCTTTCTTT
CASSLSSMRSLLSEAFF
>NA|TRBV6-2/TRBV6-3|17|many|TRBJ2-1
TGTGCCAGCAGTTCTAACGCTCCCGGGGGAGCCTACAATGAGCAGTTCTTC
CASSSNAPGGAYNEQFF
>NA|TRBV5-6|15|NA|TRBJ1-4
TGTGCCAGCAGCTCCCGACAGGCTGCGGGTGAAAAACTGTTTTTT
CASSSRQAAGEKLFF
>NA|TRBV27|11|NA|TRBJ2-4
TGTGCCAGCCATGGGGGTAGCATTCAGTACTTC
CASHGGSIQYF
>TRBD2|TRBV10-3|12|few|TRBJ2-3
TGTGCCATCGGGGGGGGCACAGATACGCAGTATTTT
CAIGGGTDTQYF
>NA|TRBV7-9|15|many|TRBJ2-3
TGTGCCAGCAGCCCTACCCAGCGGTTAACAGATACGCAGTATTTT
CASSPTQRLTDTQYF
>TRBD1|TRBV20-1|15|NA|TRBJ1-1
TGCAGTGCTAGCCCAATGACAGGGCCCTCCACTGAAGCTTTCTTT
CSASPMTGPSTEAFF
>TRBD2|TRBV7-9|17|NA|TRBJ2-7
TGTGCCAGCAGTTCCACCGGTTCTAGCGGGTGGTCCTACGAGCAGTACTTC
CASSSTGSSGWSYEQYF
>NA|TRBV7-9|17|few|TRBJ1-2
TGTGCCAGCAGCTCCAATCGAGGAGGGAAAACAGGGTTGAGCTACACCTTC
CASSSNRGGKTGLSYTF
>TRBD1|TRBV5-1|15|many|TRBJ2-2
TGCGCCAGCAGCACCGGGACAGACAACACCGGGGAGCTGTTTTTT
CASSTGTDNTGELFF
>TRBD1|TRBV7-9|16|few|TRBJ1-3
TGTGCCAGCAGCCCCCGGACAGGGGGGAATGGAAACACCATATATTTT
CASSPRTGGNGNTIYF
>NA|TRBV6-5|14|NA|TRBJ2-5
TGTGCCAGCAGCATACTGCGAGAGGGAGAGACCCAGTACTTC
CASSILREGETQYF
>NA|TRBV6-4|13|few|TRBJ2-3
TGTGCCAGCAGTGGGACAGACACAGATACGCAGTATTTT
CASSGTDTDTQYF
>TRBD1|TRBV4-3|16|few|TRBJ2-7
TGCGCCAGCAGCCAAGAGGGACAGACCTTTAGGGGGGAGCAGTACTTC
CASSQEGQTFRGEQYF
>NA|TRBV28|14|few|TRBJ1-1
TGTGCCAGCAGTTTAGCACAGGCGGACACTGAAGCTTTCTTT
CASSLAQADTEAFF
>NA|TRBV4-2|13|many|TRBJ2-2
TGTGCCAGCAGCCAGGGGGCCAGCGGGGAGCTGTTTTTT
CASSQGASGELFF
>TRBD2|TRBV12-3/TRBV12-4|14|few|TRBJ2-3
TGTGCCAGCAGCCGACTAGCGGGAGCCGATACGCAGTATTTT
CASSRLAGADTQYF
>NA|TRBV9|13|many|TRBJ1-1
TGTGCCAGCAGCTTAGACCCGAACACTGAAGCTTTCTTT
CASSLDPNTEAFF